This T cell receptor (beta chain) is from a study of regulatory T cells in long-lasting Graves disease. The V end was cut by 4 bases, the J end by 4 bases, with 13 bases between. From germline, CDR1 is SQVTM and CDR2 ANQGSEA. This CDR3 has 13 residues. The time point denotes: persistent/refractory GD, antithyroid drugs over 5 years with positive TRAb. From PBMCs, RNA was extracted and then used to make the TCR library. Assembly of TCR beta libraries relied on iRepertoire HTBI primers together with Arm-PCR of CDR3 regions. TCRdb itself ran the multiplex PCR reads through MiXCR, one entry per CDR3 protein. Here the sample spans fewer than 450,000 distinct CDR3 sequences, roughly a quarter being singletons.

The clonotype comes from a female donor with Graves disease. This chain joins TRBV29-1 and TRBJ1-2; D perhaps matches TRBD1 (6 bases). The sequencing here drew on peripheral blood mononuclear cells (PBMCs), taken when the disease was refractory, from a patient treated with antithyroid drugs. CDR3 protein: CSVGRTESYGYTF. DNA for the CDR3: TGCAGCGTTGGACGGACAGAAAGCTATGGCTACACCTTC.